Listed below are T cell receptor beta chains from one sample, sequenced in a study of T cell responses to AZD1222 COVID-19 vaccine. Some clones are missing from TCRdb's copy, which holds only in-frame ones; the method was immunoSEQ multiplex PCR. Among approximately 110,000 clones listed, around nine tenths were seen once. The input for sequencing was peripheral blood, taken on day 0 of AZD1222 vaccination. All receptors come from an adult in good health. Each CDR3 is given with its conserved first and last residue. Fields, in order: clone size, D gene, V gene, J gene, CDR3 protein, CDR3 DNA. A D gene is named only where the DNA matches it firmly. Some rows have no size entry. The others give once, few or many, or a class for an expanded clone.

-	-	TRBV20-1	TRBJ1-4	CSASIGGSGEKLFF	TGCAGTGCTAGTATCGGGGGCTCAGGCGAAAAACTGTTTTTT
-	-	TRBV20-1	TRBJ1-4	CSANNNEKLFF	TGCAGTGCTAACAATAATGAAAAACTGTTTTTT
-	TRBD1	TRBV24-1	TRBJ2-2	CATSESGQGFTGELFF	TGTGCCACCAGTGAAAGTGGACAGGGGTTTACCGGGGAGCTGTTTTTT
few	-	TRBV3-1/TRBV3-2	TRBJ1-1	CASSQEFRMVGFTEAFF	TGTGCCAGCAGCCAAGAGTTCAGAATGGTAGGGTTCACTGAAGCTTTCTTT
-	-	TRBV4-1	TRBJ1-2	CASSQDPGTNSGTGKTYGYTF	TGCGCCAGCAGCCAAGATCCGGGAACAAACTCCGGGACGGGGAAGACTTATGGCTACACCTTC